This T cell receptor beta chain comes out of a study of regulatory T cells in long-lasting Graves disease. Time point given: newly diagnosed GD, antithyroid drugs for less than 3 months. RNA from PBMCs was the source of the TCR library. This clonotype was seen only once. This CDR3 comprises 15 residues. Unmatched junction bases numbered 17, after V lost 10 bases and J lost 6 bases. Through Arm-PCR of CDR3 regions and iRepertoire HTBI primers, TCR beta libraries were built. Original data processing: Looking across samples, the authors found approximately 60 TRBV and 13 to 15 TRBJ segments. MiXCR, applied by TCRdb to the multiplex PCR reads, yields one record per CDR3 protein. TCRdb assigned the V and J calls; the authors' analysis was not used. The sample records 300,000 to 400,000 distinct CDR3 sequences, roughly a sixth being singletons.

The sequence was obtained from a female donor with Graves disease. Specimen: peripheral blood mononuclear cells (PBMCs), collected at new diagnosis, from a patient treated with antithyroid drugs. The V gene is TRBV12-3 or TRBV12-4, the J gene TRBJ1-2, with 7 positions matching TRBD1. CDR3 coding DNA: TGTGCCACCCGTCTCCTTTATCAGGGGGACAATGGCTACACCTTC. Its translation is CATRLLYQGDNGYTF.